Following are 24 T cell receptor beta chains from one sample sequenced in a study of radiotherapy plus CTLA-4 blockade in lung cancer. The assay was immunoSEQ multiplex PCR, and TCRdb's table has in-frame clones only and misses some. In the table there are 70,000 to 100,000 clones, approximately 84% of which are singletons. The starting material was peripheral blood, obtained from a patient treated with radiotherapy plus ipilimumab. The receptors shown here come from a human donor with non-small cell lung cancer who had a partial response to radiotherapy plus ipilimumab.

The chain couples TRBV6-6 to TRBJ2-1; D unresolved. From germline, CDR1 is MNHNY and CDR2 SVGAGI (reference sequence). Trimming removed 8 bases from V and 1 base from J, with 9 bases in between. This CDR3 region has 13 residues. CDR3 sequence: CASVAVSYNEQFF. DNA of the CDR3: TGTGCCAGCGTGGCGGTATCCTACAATGAGCAGTTCTTC.

The chain is built from TRBV7-9 and TRBJ2-5, with D possibly matching TRBD1 (6 bases). The CDR3 has 15 amino acids. Germline CDR1 and CDR2: SEHNR and FQNEAQ (reference sequence). Trimming shortened V by 4 bases and J by 0 bases, and 12 bases separated the two germline ends. This CDR3 is CASSYGTPYQETQYF. The DNA for the CDR3 is TGTGCCAGCAGCTACGGGACACCGTACCAAGAGACCCAGTACTTC.

This chain connects TRBV7-6 to TRBJ1-5; D is unclear. The CDR3 length is 15 residues. The V and J ends lost 1 base and 0 bases respectively, with 7 bases between them. CDR1 is SGHVS, CDR2 FNYEAQ, per germline. In nucleotides, the CDR3 is TGTGCCAGCAGCTTAGTGGCAGATAGCAATCAGCCCCAGCATTTT. It codes for CASSLVADSNQPQHF.

The chain joins TRBV28 to TRBJ1-3, with D possibly TRBD1 on 5 matching bases. Germline V gene sequence: CDR1 MDHEN, CDR2 SYDVKM. The CDR3 contains 16 residues. The V end was cut by 6 bases, the J end by 0 bases, with 15 bases between. The CDR3 spells CASSSPGGSSGNTIYF. The DNA of the CDR3 is TGTGCCAGCAGCTCACCCGGGGGTAGCTCTGGAAACACCATATATTTT. The full variable domain, in which reference TRBV28 and TRBJ1-3 provide the parts outside the CDR3, is DVKVTQSSRYLVKRTGEKVFLECVQDMDHENMFWYRQDPGLGLRLIYFSYDVKMKEKGDIPEGYSVSREKKERFSLILESASTNQTSMYLCASSSPGGSSGNTIYFGEGSWLTVV.

This clone was detected only once. This chain joins TRBV18 and TRBJ2-7, with no clear D. Germline CDR1 reads KGHSH; CDR2 reads LQKENI. The length of the CDR3 is 13 residues. Trimming pared 2 bases from V and 3 bases from J, leaving 8 bases between. CDR3 in amino acids: CASSPKQNYEQYF. The CDR3 DNA is TGTGCCAGCTCACCAAAACAGAACTACGAGCAGTACTTC.

V gene TRBV28 combines with J gene TRBJ1-1; 7 nucleotides align to TRBD1. Looked up from germline, CDR1 is MDHEN and CDR2 is SYDVKM. CDR3 length: 14 amino acids. V lost 6 bases, J lost 2 bases, and 6 bases stayed unmatched. CDR3 bases: TGTGCCAGCAGGGCTCAGGGGGGCAACACTGAAGCTTTCTTT. Translation gives CASRAQGGNTEAFF.

The chain links TRBV4-3 to TRBJ2-1, with 11 bases aligning to TRBD2. The CDR3 spans 16 residues. The junction had 4 bases not matched to a gene; V was cut back by 2 bases and J by 4 bases. Germline V gene sequence: CDR1 LGHNA, CDR2 YSLEER. CDR3 sequence: CASSQQLAGVYNEQFF. The CDR3 DNA sequence: TGCGCCAGCAGCCAACAACTAGCGGGAGTTTACAATGAGCAGTTCTTC.

This sequence joins TRBV6-1 and TRBJ2-7; the match to TRBD1 covers 7 bases. After removal of 6 bases from V and 4 bases from J, the junction contained 12 bases not matched to a gene. CDR1 MNHNS and CDR2 SASEGT come from the germline V gene. The CDR3 runs to 15 residues. As DNA, the CDR3 is TGTGCCAGCAGCCGATCTTCCCGACAGGGTTACGAGCAGTACTTC. Its protein is CASSRSSRQGYEQYF.

In its sample, this clone was seen once. The genes are TRBV19 and TRBJ2-3; 10 nucleotides line up with TRBD1. V lost 6 bases to trimming and J lost 4 bases; unmatched junction nucleotides: 4. The length of the CDR3 is 14 residues. In germline, CDR1 is LNHDA, CDR2 SQIVND (reference sequence). CDR3 DNA sequence: TGTGCCAGTAGGCGGGACAGGGGTGCAGATACGCAGTATTTT. Protein product: CASRRDRGADTQYF.

The gene calls are TRBV7-9 and TRBJ2-1; TRBD2 is a possible D gene (5 bases). The CDR3 has 15 amino acids. Trimming stripped 1 base from V and 0 bases from J, with 7 bases between. CDR1 and CDR2 (germline): SEHNR, FQNEAQ (reference sequence). The CDR3 loop is CASSLGESSYNEQFF. DNA of the CDR3: TGTGCCAGCAGCTTAGGGGAGAGCTCCTACAATGAGCAGTTCTTC. Based on the CDR3 plus reference TRBV7-9 and TRBJ2-1, the full variable domain is DTGVSQNPRHKITKRGQNVTFRCDPISEHNRLYWYRQTLGQGPEFLTYFQNEAQLEKSRLLSDRFSAERPKGSFSTLEIQRTEQGDSAMYLCASSLGESSYNEQFFGPGTRLTVL.

V and J are TRBV18 and TRBJ1-1, with D possibly being TRBD1 (5 bases). The CDR3 spans 15 residues. V was shortened by 3 bases and J by 1 base, with 12 bases between the two germline ends. From germline, CDR1 is KGHSH and CDR2 LQKENI. CDR3: CASSPIPGPNTEAFF. CDR3 in DNA: TGTGCCAGCTCACCCATTCCAGGGCCGAACACTGAAGCTTTCTTT. The full variable domain, in which reference TRBV18 and TRBJ1-1 provide the parts outside the CDR3, is NAGVMQNPRHLVRRRGQEARLRCSPMKGHSHVYWYRQLPEEGLKFMVYLQKENIIDESGMPKERFSAEFPKEGPSILRIQQVVRGDSAAYFCASSPIPGPNTEAFFGQGTRLTVV.

The chain has TRBV7-6 and TRBJ2-7; a weak D match, TRBD1 (5 bases). Trimming pared 6 bases from V and 1 base from J, leaving 13 bases between. CDR3 length equals 14 residues. Per the germline V gene, CDR1 is SGHVS and CDR2 is FNYEAQ. The CDR3 coding sequence is TGTGCCAGCAGGAAGGGGCTACTATCCTACGAGCAGTACTTC. It translates to CASRKGLLSYEQYF.

This rearrangement joins TRBV18 to TRBJ1-1, with 7 bases that match TRBD1. Trimming took 4 bases from V and 4 from J; bases not matched to a gene: 6. This CDR3 has 14 amino acids. Germline V gene data show CDR1 as KGHSH and CDR2 as LQKENI. The CDR3 loop is CASSREAGGTEAFF. CDR3 sequence (DNA): TGTGCCAGCTCACGCGAGGCAGGGGGCACTGAAGCTTTCTTT.

A single count supports this clone. The chain combines TRBV30 with TRBJ2-1; possibly TRBD2 for D (6 bases). CDR3 length: 15 residues. Trimming cost V 0 bases and J 2 bases, with 11 bases left between them. Looked up from germline, CDR1 is GTSNPN and CDR2 is SVGIG (reference sequence). CDR3 region: CAWSVSGRAYNEQFF. As DNA, the CDR3 is TGTGCCTGGAGTGTTTCCGGGAGAGCCTACAATGAGCAGTTCTTC.

The chain employs TRBV10-1 and TRBJ1-3; D is uncertain. V lost 7 bases to trimming and J lost 0 bases, with 4 bases between them. The germline gives CDR1 WNHNN, CDR2 SYGVQD (reference sequence). The CDR3 is 12 amino acids. The CDR3 DNA reads as TGCGCCAGCACCAACTCTGGAAACACCATATATTTT. It yields the protein CASTNSGNTIYF.

The chain recombines TRBV6-1 with TRBJ2-7; weak D call: TRBD1 (8 bases). The CDR3 runs 18 residues. V lost 3 bases, J lost 3 bases, and 24 bases lay in between. Per the germline V gene, CDR1 is MNHNS and CDR2 is SASEGT. CDR3 amino acids: CASSEGGGLGQGLYEQYF. DNA of the CDR3: TGTGCCAGCAGTGAGGGAGGGGGTTTAGGACAGGGCCTCTACGAGCAGTACTTC.

The genes are TRBV18 and TRBJ2-5; 10 nucleotides align to TRBD1. The J call is in doubt because the DNA end fits TRBJ2-7 better. Germline loops: CDR1 KGHSH, CDR2 LQKENI. The CDR3 covers 16 residues. The CDR3 loop is CASSRALPGQGNEQYF. DNA for the CDR3: TGTGCCAGCTCCCGCGCGTTACCGGGACAGGGGAACGAGCAGTACTTC.

This chain links TRBV28 with TRBJ2-7, with D possibly being TRBD1 (5 bases). With 7 bases removed from V and 4 bases from J, the gap between germline ends came to 14 bases. Germline loops: CDR1 MDHEN, CDR2 SYDVKM. The CDR3 runs 13 residues. The CDR3 sequence is CASKEGHSYEQYV. As DNA, the CDR3 is TGTGCCAGCAAAGAAGGACATTCGTACGAGCAGTACGTC.

This clone was detected only a few times. The chain combines TRBV28 with TRBJ2-7, with D possibly matching TRBD2 (6 bases). Per the germline V gene, CDR1 is MDHEN and CDR2 is SYDVKM. Trimming removed 5 bases from V and 9 bases from J, with 11 bases in between. The CDR3 runs 11 residues. The CDR3 reads CASSPGVGQYF. CDR3 coding DNA: TGTGCCAGCAGTCCGGGGGTAGGGCAGTACTTC.

This chain links TRBV5-6 with TRBJ2-1, with a tentative D call TRBD2 (6 bases). Trimming removed 3 bases from V and 15 bases from J, with 13 bases in between. The length of the CDR3 is 11 residues. Germline V gene sequence: CDR1 SGHDT, CDR2 YYEEEE. CDR3 bases: TGTGCCAGCAGCTCCCCGGGGGAACCGTTCTTC. Encoded protein: CASSSPGEPFF.

This clone was detected ten times or more. The chain joins TRBV19 to TRBJ1-1; maybe TRBD1 (6 bases). Germline V gives CDR1 LNHDA, CDR2 SQIVND (reference sequence). The CDR3 covers 13 residues. Trimming pared 6 bases from V and 0 bases from J, leaving 8 bases between. CDR3 sequence reads: CASRSGVNTEAFF. The CDR3 DNA reads TGTGCCAGTAGGTCAGGGGTGAACACTGAAGCTTTCTTT.

As to this clone: Sequence at one end of the junction differs from germline and may be a read error. The gene calls are TRBV7-7 and TRBJ2-1; 7 bases line up with TRBD2. The CDR3 extends over 17 amino acids. CDR1 SSHAT and CDR2 FNYEAQ come from the germline V gene (reference sequence). For the CDR3, the DNA is TGTGCTAGCAGCTTAGTGGGGGGGGTAAGCTCCTACAATGAGCAGTTCTTC. Translated: CASSLVGGVSSYNEQFF.

This clone has just one count. The gene calls are TRBV18 and TRBJ1-3; D uncertain. The CDR3 is made up of 14 amino acids. V lost 6 bases to trimming and J lost 8 bases, with 17 bases between them. Germline V lookup: CDR1 KGHSH, CDR2 LQKENI. In DNA, the CDR3 is TGTGCCAGCTCCCCGGTCGGCTCGGGAGACACCATATATTTT. Translation gives CASSPVGSGDTIYF.

In this sample, this clone is medium-sized (0.01 to 0.1%). The rearrangement joins TRBV28 to TRBJ1-2; 7 bases align to TRBD1. This CDR3 region has 14 residues. Germline loops: CDR1 MDHEN, CDR2 SYDVKM. Trimming removed 5 bases from V and 8 bases from J; junction bases left unmatched: 11. CDR3 DNA sequence: TGTGCCAGCAGTCCACCATCCAGGGGACAGGGCTACACCTTC. This gives the protein CASSPPSRGQGYTF.